The 22 T cell receptor beta chains reported below all come from one sample, sequenced in a study of regulatory T cells in long-lasting Graves disease. Time point described: newly diagnosed GD, antithyroid drugs for less than 3 months. The TCR library was made from RNA extracted from PBMCs. The TCR beta library used iRepertoire HTBI primers with Arm-PCR amplification of CDR3. From the multiplex PCR reads, TCRdb called clonotypes with MiXCR, one entry per CDR3 protein. The sample contains some 230,000 distinct CDR3 sequences, 15% to 20% of which appear only once. Sequencing was performed on peripheral blood mononuclear cells (PBMCs), taken at new diagnosis, from a patient treated with antithyroid drugs. The receptors shown here come from a female donor with Graves disease.

The gene calls are TRBV19 and TRBJ2-3; 7 bases match TRBD1. CDR3 length equals 12 residues. CDR1 is LNHDA, CDR2 SQIVND, per germline (reference sequence). V gave up 7 bases and J gave up 7 bases; unmatched junction bases: 5. For the CDR3, the DNA is TGTGCCAGTACCGGGGACAGAAATACGCAGTATTTT. Amino acids: CASTGDRNTQYF.

The chain is built from TRBV29-1 and TRBJ2-5, with 9 bases aligning to TRBD1. CDR1 and CDR2 from the germline V gene are SQVTM and ANQGSEA. The CDR3 consists of 18 residues. V gave up 3 bases and J gave up 0 bases; unmatched junction bases: 14. Here the CDR3 reads CSVESTGTGRQYQETQYF. The CDR3 DNA follows: TGCAGCGTTGAGTCAACCGGGACAGGGAGACAGTACCAAGAGACCCAGTACTTC.

The rearrangement joins TRBV3-1 to TRBJ1-1; D not certain. CDR3 size: 14 residues. Germline values: CDR1 LGHDT, CDR2 YNNKEL (reference sequence). V lost 4 bases to trimming and J lost 5 bases, with 14 bases between them. The CDR3 bases are TGTGCCAGCAGCCCAGAAAGGGCTAGAACTGAAGCTTTCTTT. Protein product: CASSPERARTEAFF.

This clonotype was observed a few times. A much bigger clone sits one base away, suggesting this may be a read error. The CDR3 does not end in the conserved phenylalanine or tryptophan, so this is likely a read error. The genes are TRBV6-1 and TRBJ2-7, with 11 bases lining up with TRBD2. Germline V lookup: CDR1 MNHNS, CDR2 SASEGT. CDR3 length: 15 amino acids. V was clipped by 6 bases and J by 4 bases; unmatched bases: 8. The CDR3 sequence is CASRFTSGSVYEQYL. CDR3 DNA: TGTGCCAGCAGGTTTACTAGCGGGAGTGTATACGAGCAGTACCTC.

This clonotype has a count of ten or more. The genes are TRBV30 and TRBJ1-3; D is ambiguous. This CDR3 region has 14 residues. Germline CDR1 reads GTSNPN; CDR2 reads SVGIG (reference sequence). V lost 3 bases, J lost 2 bases, and 11 bases lay in between. CDR3 DNA sequence: TGTGCCTGGAGGTGGGCCGTCCCTGGAAACACCATATATTTT. Protein product: CAWRWAVPGNTIYF.

This clonotype was seen repeatedly, ten times or more. CDR3 loop: CASQWLDTQYF. In DNA form, the CDR3 reads TGTGCCAGTCAATGGCTAGATACGCAGTATTTT. The gene calls are TRBV12-3 or TRBV12-4 and TRBJ2-3; D is ambiguous. The CDR3 contains 11 residues. Trimming removed 9 bases from V and 5 bases from J, with 9 bases in between.

This clonotype was seen repeatedly, ten times or more. The J gene is TRBJ1-2, the V gene TRBV2; 7 positions match TRBD1. The CDR3 has 14 residues. Germline V lookup: CDR1 SNHLY, CDR2 FYNNEI. J gave up 5 bases and V 8 bases, and 11 bases lay outside the gene matches. The CDR3 sequence is CASPRDRREYGYTF. CDR3 nucleotides: TGTGCCAGCCCTAGGGACAGACGGGAATATGGCTACACCTTC.

Ten or more counts support this clonotype. The chain has TRBV3-1 and TRBJ1-3; TRBD1 agrees at 9 bases. Unmatched junction bases numbered 8, after V lost 2 bases and J lost 0 bases. The CDR3 is 18 residues long. Germline CDR1 and CDR2: LGHDT and YNNKEL (reference sequence). CDR3 bases: TGTGCCAGCAGCCAATCCCCCGGGACAGGGCCCTCTGGAAACACCATATATTTT. Its translation is CASSQSPGTGPSGNTIYF.

V is TRBV7-3 and J is TRBJ2-3; D gene ambiguous. The germline V gene has CDR1 SGHTA and CDR2 FQGTGA. The CDR3 consists of 15 residues. Trimming shortened V by 6 bases and J by 3 bases, and 16 bases separated the two germline ends. This CDR3 reads CASRKLGLVTDTQYF. Written as DNA, the CDR3 is TGTGCCAGCAGAAAGTTAGGCCTCGTGACAGATACGCAGTATTTT. Combining the CDR3 with reference TRBV7-3 and TRBJ2-3 gives the whole variable domain GAGVSQTPSNKVTEKGKYVELRCDPISGHTALYWYRQSLGQGPEFLIYFQGTGAADDSGLPNDRFFAVRPEGSVSTLKIQRTERGDSAVYLCASRKLGLVTDTQYFGPGTRLTVL.

This clonotype appeared many times. The V and J genes are TRBV28 and TRBJ2-5; 9 nucleotides agree with TRBD1. Germline V CDR1 and CDR2: MDHEN, SYDVKM. The CDR3 runs to 17 residues. Germline trimming cut 8 bases from V and 5 bases from J; bases unmatched to any gene: 18. CDR3 amino acids: CASLTNPLNRGLETQYF. The CDR3 DNA sequence: TGTGCCAGCCTCACGAACCCCCTGAACAGGGGGCTGGAGACCCAGTACTTC.

Regarding this clonotype: A read error is possible here, since a much larger clone lies one base away. The genes are TRBV9 and TRBJ2-7; 11 bases align to TRBD2. J gave up 5 bases and V 0 bases, and 4 bases lay outside the gene matches. From germline, CDR1 is SGDLS and CDR2 YYNGEE. This CDR3 has 15 amino acids. Here the CDR3 reads CASSVEGTSGDEQYF. In DNA, the CDR3 is TGTGCCAGCAGCGTAGAGGGGACTAGCGGCGACGAGCAGTACTTC.

Note on this clonotype: This likely reflects a read error, since a far larger clone is one base away. The genes are TRBV27 and TRBJ1-2; D is uncertain. CDR3 length: 14 residues. V was pared by 5 bases and J by 3 bases, with 13 bases between. CDR1 and CDR2 from the germline V gene are MNHEY and SMNVEV (reference sequence). CDR3 DNA sequence: TGTGCCAGCAGTGATTTGAACGGTGACTATGGCTACACCTTC. It codes for CASSDLNGDYGYTF.

The CDR3 reads CASSAGQDEQYF. In nucleotides, the CDR3 is TGTGCCAGCAGCGCCGGACAGGACGAGCAGTACTTC. The chain uses TRBV12-3 or TRBV12-4 and TRBJ2-7; 7 bases are a match to TRBD1. V was clipped by 6 bases and J by 5 bases; unmatched bases: 4. The CDR3 extends over 12 amino acids.

The sample holds one count of this clonotype. With a much larger clone just one base away, this may be a read error. The CDR3 does not end in the conserved phenylalanine or tryptophan, so this is likely a read error. The V call is TRBV7-9, the J call TRBJ1-2, with D unclear. CDR1 and CDR2 (germline): SEHNR, FQNEAQ (reference sequence). The V end lost 1 base, the J end lost 4 bases, and 7 bases lay between the germline ends. This CDR3 has 13 amino acids. CDR3 sequence reads: CASSLDTVYGYTL. DNA of the CDR3: TGTGCCAGCAGCTTAGACACCGTCTATGGCTACACCTTA.

This clonotype occurred many times. The chain is built from TRBV15 and TRBJ2-3; 10 bases fit TRBD1. Germline V gene data show CDR1 as LNHNV and CDR2 as YYDKDF (reference sequence). V dropped 0 bases and J dropped 2; count of bases not matched to a gene: 5. This CDR3 has 17 amino acids. The CDR3: CATSREEDRGVTDTQYF. CDR3 DNA sequence: TGTGCCACCAGCAGAGAAGAGGACAGGGGGGTCACAGATACGCAGTATTTT. The entire variable domain, with the rest obtained from reference TRBV15 and TRBJ2-3, is as follows: DAMVIQNPRYQVTQFGKPVTLSCSQTLNHNVMYWYQQKSSQAPKLLFHYYDKDFNNEADTPDNFQSRRPNTSFCFLDIRSPGLGDTAMYLCATSREEDRGVTDTQYFGPGTRLTVL.

This clonotype has a count of ten or more. The CDR3 coding sequence is TGTGCCAGCAGTTTAGGCCCTCAGCCCCAGCATTTT. Its translation: CASSLGPQPQHF. V and J are TRBV27 and TRBJ1-5; no firm D call. V dropped 2 bases and J dropped 6 bases, with 5 bases sitting between them. CDR3 length: 12 amino acids. CDR1 is MNHEY and CDR2 is SMNVEV in the germline V gene (reference sequence).

This clonotype turned up a few times. The rearrangement uses TRBV19 and TRBJ2-1; 7 bases align to TRBD2. The CDR3 runs 13 residues. V gave up 9 bases and J gave up 8 bases; unmatched junction bases: 10. In germline, CDR1 is LNHDA, CDR2 SQIVND (reference sequence). CDR3 region: CASQREGFHEQFF. The CDR3 DNA is TGTGCCAGCCAAAGGGAGGGTTTCCATGAGCAGTTCTTC.

This clonotype has only one observation. A read error may explain this, as a much larger clone is one base away. The CDR3: CASRPTAEGGYEQYF. CDR3 nucleotides: TGTGCCAGCAGGCCTACCGCGGAGGGGGGCTACGAGCAGTACTTC. The gene calls are TRBV2 and TRBJ2-7; D is tentatively TRBD1 or TRBD2 (6 bases each). The CDR3 runs 15 residues. Germline V lookup: CDR1 SNHLY, CDR2 FYNNEI. V gave up 6 bases and J gave up 3 bases, with 18 bases separating them.

This clonotype was found many times. The chain recombines TRBV9 with TRBJ2-5; possible D gene TRBD2, 6 bases. CDR1 and CDR2 from the germline V gene are SGDLS and YYNGEE. The CDR3 totals 15 residues. Trimming took 0 bases from V and 2 from J, leaving 11 bases between them. CDR3 protein: CASSVGMGGQETQYF. CDR3 DNA: TGTGCCAGCAGCGTAGGTATGGGGGGACAAGAGACCCAGTACTTC.

This clonotype was detected many times. The chain joins TRBV9 to TRBJ2-1, with 9 nucleotides matching TRBD2. The CDR3 loop spans 15 amino acids. Looked up from germline, CDR1 is SGDLS and CDR2 is YYNGEE. Losses at the gene ends were 2 bases for V and 4 bases for J; bases not matched to a gene: 4. CDR3 sequence (DNA): TGTGCCAGCAGCGTCCTAGCGGGGTCGTACAATGAGCAGTTCTTC. Its translation: CASSVLAGSYNEQFF.

This clonotype has a single count. The CDR3 spells CASSSPFRGGTNSPLHF. CDR3 in DNA: TGTGCCAGCAGTTCTCCCTTCAGAGGAGGGACGAATTCACCCCTCCACTTT. The V gene is TRBV28, the J gene TRBJ1-6; a weak D match, TRBD1 (5 bases). This CDR3 is built from 17 residues. Germline CDR1 reads MDHEN; CDR2 reads SYDVKM. The ends were cut back, 4 bases at V and 7 bases at J, with 20 bases in the middle.

This clonotype was detected many times. The rearrangement links TRBV6-1 to TRBJ1-4; 7 positions agree with TRBD1. In germline, CDR1 is MNHNS, CDR2 SASEGT. This CDR3 has 15 amino acids. V lost 7 bases, J lost 2 bases, and 7 bases stayed unmatched. The CDR3 region is CASTQGGSTNEKLFF. The CDR3 DNA is TGTGCCAGCACCCAGGGGGGGTCGACTAATGAAAAACTGTTTTTT.